This T cell receptor (beta chain) derives from a study of cytomegalovirus exposure and HLA in healthy donors. Study results and caveats: It was confirmed in vitro that three of the CMV-associated chains were specific for CMV antigens. Reports indicated that the classifier achieved high specificity and sensitivity in diagnosing cytomegalovirus status.

It was the 120-subject validation cohort, separate from the roughly 700-subject first cohort, to which the donors belonged. Notes on this clone: Its target is not known.

V lost 5 bases and J lost 0; bases outside the gene matches: 11. The CDR3 sequence is 16 residues long. Germline lookup yields CDR1 SGHNT and CDR2 YYREEE (reference sequence). Method: immunoSEQ multiplex PCR; TCRdb's copy keeps in-frame clones and lacks some. The sample consists of fewer than 250,000 clones, around 78% of them appearing once. Sequencing was carried out using PBMCs. The chain couples TRBV5-4 to TRBJ2-7; 7 bases map to TRBD1. The sequence derives from a woman between 18 and 29 years old in good health and CMV-seronegative. CDR3 sequence (DNA): TGTGCCAGCAGACAAGACCGGGACAGAAGCTCCTACGAGCAGTACTTC. It codes for CASRQDRDRSSYEQYF.